Listed here are 7 T cell receptor beta chains from one sample, sequenced in a study of cytomegalovirus exposure and HLA in healthy donors. In the PCR, 60 Vbeta and 13 Jbeta primers were used. Sequencing used immunoSEQ multiplex PCR; TCRdb keeps in-frame clones, though not all of them. Among 210,000 or so clones listed, over 65% were seen once. Material for sequencing was PBMCs. The receptors originated from a man in his forties in good health and CMV-seronegative.

The genes are TRBV4-1 and TRBJ2-1; 10 bases align to TRBD2. The CDR3 is made up of 16 amino acids. V lost 4 bases to trimming and J lost 2 bases; unmatched junction nucleotides: 5. Germline V lookup: CDR1 MGHRA, CDR2 YSYEKL. The CDR3 region is CASSRELAGPYNEQFF. CDR3 coding DNA: TGCGCCAGCAGCCGGGAACTAGCGGGGCCCTACAATGAGCAGTTCTTC.

The V gene is TRBV29-1, the J gene TRBJ1-5; unclear D gene. Germline V gene lookup returns CDR1 SQVTM and CDR2 ANQGSEA. The CDR3 totals 14 residues. The V end was cut by 7 bases, the J end by 2 bases, with 15 bases between. The CDR3 protein is CSAVEGSGNQPQHF. CDR3 nucleotides: TGCAGCGCCGTGGAGGGAAGCGGCAATCAGCCCCAGCATTTT.

The chain recombines TRBV6-1 with TRBJ2-7; TRBD1 matches at 9 bases. Germline lookup yields CDR1 MNHNS and CDR2 SASEGT. The V segment lost 6 bases and the J segment 4 bases; nucleotides outside the gene matches: 10. This CDR3 region has 15 residues. The CDR3 sequence is CASSPGTGMWYEQYF. CDR3 coding DNA: TGTGCCAGCAGCCCCGGGACAGGGATGTGGTACGAGCAGTACTTC.

This sequence joins TRBV21-1 and TRBJ1-5; TRBD1 is the table's D call and was not checked against the DNA. TRBV21-1 is a pseudogene. CDR3 length: 15 amino acids. DNA for the CDR3: TGTGCCAGCAGCAAAGCGGGGGACACAAATCAGCCCCAGCATTTT. This codes for CASSKAGDTNQPQHF.

In nucleotides, the CDR3 is TGTGCCAGCTCACCGGGGGACAGGAGCACAGATACGCAGTATTTT. Translation gives CASSPGDRSTDTQYF. This chain joins TRBV18 and TRBJ2-3; TRBD1 agrees at 8 bases. The V and J ends lost 3 bases and 0 bases, in that order; junction bases with no gene match: 2. Germline V gene sequence: CDR1 KGHSH, CDR2 LQKENI. The CDR3 loop spans 15 amino acids.

The V gene is TRBV5-1, the J gene TRBJ2-3, with TRBD2 matching over 7 bases. J gave up 6 bases and V 5 bases, and 9 bases lay outside the gene matches. This CDR3 has 14 amino acids. CDR1 SGHRS and CDR2 YFSETQ come from the germline V gene. Here the CDR3 DNA reads TGCGCCAGCAGGATAGCGGGCGTGCGGGATACGCAGTATTTT. Protein sequence: CASRIAGVRDTQYF. Full variable domain (rest looked up from reference TRBV5-1 and TRBJ2-3): KAGVTQTPRYLIKTRGQQVTLSCSPISGHRSVSWYQQTPGQGLQFLFEYFSETQRNKGNFPGRFSGRQFSNSRSEMNVSTLELGDSALYLCASRIAGVRDTQYFGPGTRLTVL.

The chain couples TRBV9 to TRBJ2-3; 9 bases are a match to TRBD2. V shed 0 bases and J 1 base; nucleotides not matched to a gene: 6. This CDR3 is 17 amino acids long. Germline assignment: CDR1 SGDLS and CDR2 YYNGEE. CDR3 sequence (DNA): TGTGCCAGCAGCGTAGGCGTCCAGCGGGGGGGCACAGATACGCAGTATTTT. Residues: CASSVGVQRGGTDTQYF.